These 30 T cell receptor beta chains were sequenced from one sample in a study of T cells in women clearing cervical HPV infection. The method was immunoSEQ multiplex PCR; TCRdb's version includes in-frame clones alone and lacks a portion of them. This sample carries tens of thousands of clones, with over 7.5% going to the ten biggest clones. Sample: blood buffy coat. The receptor set was obtained from a woman between 18 and 70 years old with a cervical HPV16 infection that either progressed to CIN3+ or cleared (not recorded which).

CDR3: CASSLNPGLNYGYTF. The covered CDR3 bases are TGCGCCAGCAGCTTGAATCCAGGGCTCAACTATGGC. This chain links TRBV5-1 with TRBJ1-2, with a tentative D call TRBD1 (5 bases). The read stops 3 residues short of the end of the CDR3; the missing end is completed from the germline J gene. Deletions cut 1 base from V and 2 bases from J, with 12 bases between. CDR3 length equals 15 residues. Germline V gene lookup returns CDR1 SGHRS and CDR2 YFSETQ.

Note on this clone: The DNA ends 3 residues before the CDR3 does, and the rest of the CDR3 is filled in from the germline J gene. The rearrangement links TRBV18 to TRBJ1-6; D not resolved. Germline lookup yields CDR1 KGHSH and CDR2 LQKENI. The V gene lost 4 bases and the J gene lost 10 bases, with 11 bases spanning the gap. The CDR3 loop spans 13 amino acids. The sequenced part of the CDR3 DNA is TGTGCCAGCTCACGAGCGTTGAACTCACCC. Its translation: CASSRALNSP. The entire CDR3 sequence reads CASSRALNSPLHF.

On this clone: Read sequence stops 3 residues before the CDR3 end, and the germline J gene provides the missing end. The chain combines TRBV11-2 with TRBJ2-1; D perhaps matches TRBD2 (7 bases). Germline V CDR1 and CDR2: SGHAT, FQNNGV. The length of the CDR3 is 15 residues. Between the trimmed V and J ends, which lost 4 bases and 6 bases, there was a span of 16 bases. The CDR3 is CASSSPRGALNEQFF. CDR3 DNA, as far as it was read: TGTGCCAGCAGCTCCCCCCGGGGGGCCCTCAATGAG.

Comment on this clone: A read error may produce the germline difference seen at one junction end. The read halts 3 residues ahead of the CDR3 end, with the missing end drawn from the germline J gene. The chain employs TRBV4-2 and TRBJ1-6, with D possibly being TRBD1 (5 bases). Germline V gene sequence: CDR1 LGHNA, CDR2 YNFKEQ. The length of the CDR3 is 12 residues. CDR3 sequence reads: CASSPGGSPLHF. CDR3 bases read: TGCGCCAGCAGCCCCGGGGGTTCACCC.

Worth noting for this clone: The read terminates 3 residues ahead of where the CDR3 ends, so the germline J gene completes it. The chain combines TRBV20-1 with TRBJ1-1; D is perhaps TRBD1 (6 bases). Germline lookup yields CDR1 DFQATT and CDR2 SNEGSKA (reference sequence). V was pared by 6 bases and J by 7 bases, with 15 bases between. The length of the CDR3 is 12 residues. CDR3 protein: CSAPTGGLEAFF. The covered CDR3 bases are TGCAGTGCGCCGACAGGAGGCCTTGAA.

Details on this clone: The junction shows a germline mismatch at one end, possibly a read error. The sequenced fragment ends 3 residues before the CDR3 boundary, so the rest is inferred from the germline J gene. The V call is TRBV5-1, the J call TRBJ1-3; TRBD1 matches at 7 bases. CDR1 SGHRS and CDR2 YFSETQ come from the germline V gene. CDR3 length: 14 amino acids. This CDR3 is CASRLGTAGNTIYF. Incomplete CDR3 DNA: TGCGCCAGCAGATTGGGGACAGCGGGAAACACC.

A note on this clone: Read sequence stops 3 residues before the CDR3 end, and the germline J gene provides the missing end. The genes are TRBV7-9 and TRBJ2-1; TRBD1 might be the D (7 bases). Germline V gene data show CDR1 as SEHNR and CDR2 as FQNEAQ (reference sequence). CDR3 length: 15 residues. Trimming removed 5 bases at V and 1 base at J, with 12 bases between. The part of the CDR3 DNA that was read is TGTGCCAGCAGCCCCAGGGGGGAATCCTACAATGAG. It yields the protein CASSPRGESYNE. The whole CDR3 protein is CASSPRGESYNEQFF.

Comment on this clone: Coverage ceases 3 residues before the CDR3 finishes, and the germline J gene fills in the end. The chain links TRBV6-2 or TRBV6-3 to TRBJ2-5; 8 nucleotides line up with TRBD2. V was pared by 6 bases and J by 5 bases, with 11 bases of the junction left unmatched. The V gene's germline CDR1 is MNHEY and CDR2 SVGEGT. The CDR3 covers 15 residues. CDR3 sequence reads: CASSGETGGGETQYF. CDR3 DNA, as far as it was read: TGTGCCAGCAGCGGGGAAACAGGCGGGGGGGAGACC.

Turning to this clone: The read ends 3 residues shy of where the CDR3 ends; the end is completed using the germline J gene. The chain employs TRBV7-9 and TRBJ2-1, with D possibly TRBD1 on 7 matching bases. The CDR3 is 14 amino acids. Germline V gene lookup returns CDR1 SEHNR and CDR2 FQNEAQ (reference sequence). V dropped 5 bases and J dropped 9 bases, with 17 bases sitting between them. The DNA read from the CDR3 is TGTGCCAGCAGCCCCACGGCAGGGGGGACTGAG. Translation: CASSPTAGGTE. The whole CDR3 protein reads CASSPTAGGTEQFF. Looking up the rest from reference TRBV7-9 and TRBJ2-1 gives the full variable domain: DTGVSQNPRHKITKRGQNVTFRCDPISEHNRLYWYRQTLGQGPEFLTYFQNEAQLEKSRLLSDRFSAERPKGSFSTLEIQRTEQGDSAMYLCASSPTAGGTEQFFGPGTRLTVL.

As to this clone: From the germline J gene comes the end of the CDR3, since the read stops 3 residues before it. The V and J genes are TRBV19 and TRBJ1-6; D is uncertain. V was clipped by 5 bases and J by 11 bases, with 16 bases between them. The CDR3 length is 14 residues. The germline gives CDR1 LNHDA, CDR2 SQIVND (reference sequence). Incomplete CDR3 DNA: TGTGCCAGTAGTTTTAGGTTGCCCGGGGCACCC. It specifies CASSFRLPGAP. The full CDR3 protein reads CASSFRLPGAPLHF.

As concerns this clone: The read gets to within 3 residues of the CDR3 end, and the germline J gene fills in the rest. V and J are TRBV29-1 and TRBJ2-1; 10 nucleotides align to TRBD1. The J segment lost 8 bases and the V segment lost 5 bases, leaving 15 bases of the junction unmatched. Germline V gene data show CDR1 as SQVTM and CDR2 as ANQGSEA. The CDR3 sequence is 16 residues long. CDR3 in amino acids: CSVPSRQGALGYEQFF. The sequenced CDR3 bases are TGCAGCGTTCCCTCACGACAGGGGGCTTTGGGTTATGAG.

Remarks on this clone: The read finishes 3 residues shy of the CDR3 end, and the germline J gene is used to complete it. The rearrangement uses TRBV7-9 and TRBJ1-1, with a tentative D call TRBD1 (5 bases). The CDR3 loop spans 13 amino acids. The germline V and J ends were trimmed by 4 bases and 4 bases, with 10 bases remaining between them. CDR1 and CDR2 from the germline V gene are SEHNR and FQNEAQ (reference sequence). CDR3 in amino acids: CASSSSGVTEAFF. The covered CDR3 bases are TGTGCCAGCAGCTCGTCGGGGGTCACTGAA.

For this clone: Coverage ceases 3 residues before the CDR3 finishes, and the germline J gene fills in the end. The V gene is TRBV19, the J gene TRBJ2-4; D is possibly TRBD1 (6 bases). Per the germline V gene, CDR1 is LNHDA and CDR2 is SQIVND (reference sequence). The V and J ends lost 6 bases and 0 bases respectively, with 21 bases between them. The CDR3 sequence is 18 residues long. CDR3 amino acids: CASSSGRGGIRAKNIQYF. The sequenced part of the CDR3 DNA is TGTGCCAGTAGCTCGGGCAGGGGTGGCATCCGAGCCAAAAACATT.

As regards this clone: Read sequence stops 3 residues before the CDR3 end, and the germline J gene provides the missing end. The rearrangement joins TRBV11-3 to TRBJ1-1; D not certain. Per the germline V gene, CDR1 is SGHNT and CDR2 is YENEEA. This CDR3 comprises 14 residues. Between the trimmed V and J ends, which lost 1 base and 1 base, there was a span of 7 bases. CDR3 bases read: TGTGCCAGCAGCTTAGGATCCGGGAACACTGAA. This encodes CASSLGSGNTE. The full CDR3 reads CASSLGSGNTEAFF.

As for this clone: The sequence runs out 3 residues before the end of the CDR3; the remainder is reconstructed from the germline J gene. The chain couples TRBV11-3 to TRBJ1-1; possible D gene TRBD1, 5 bases. CDR3 length: 13 residues. Germline V gene data show CDR1 as SGHNT and CDR2 as YENEEA. Incomplete CDR3 DNA: TGTGCCAGCAGCCCACAAGAGAGGGGCAGA. Its translation is CASSPQERGR. The complete CDR3 protein is CASSPQERGRAFF.

With regard to this clone: Coverage ceases 3 residues before the CDR3 finishes, and the germline J gene fills in the end. This sequence joins TRBV7-2 and TRBJ2-1; 10 bases match TRBD2. Germline values: CDR1 SGHTA, CDR2 FQGNSA. The CDR3 has 15 residues. Germline trimming cut 7 bases from V and 8 bases from J; bases unmatched to any gene: 11. The CDR3 bases that were read are TGTGCCAGCACCACCAGCGGGAGGGCCTGGGATGAG. Translating gives CASTTSGRAWDE. The CDR3, in full, reads CASTTSGRAWDEQFF. The complete variable domain, with remaining parts taken from reference TRBV7-2 and TRBJ2-1, reads GAGVSQSPSNKVTEKGKDVELRCDPISGHTALYWYRQSLGQGLEFLIYFQGNSAPDKSGLPSDRFSAERTGGSVSTLTIQRTQQEDSAVYLCASTTSGRAWDEQFFGPGTRLTVL.

Details on this clone: The CDR3 is cut off 3 residues early in the read; its end comes from the germline J gene. The rearrangement uses TRBV30 and TRBJ1-2; 9 bases align to TRBD1. The CDR3 spans 12 residues. Germline-derived CDR1 and CDR2 are GTSNPN and SVGIG (reference sequence). Partial CDR3 DNA: TGTGCCTGGGAGGGACAGGGCGGAGGC. This translates into CAWEGQGGG. The whole CDR3 is CAWEGQGGGYTF. Looking up the rest from reference TRBV30 and TRBJ1-2 gives the full variable domain: SQTIHQWPATLVQPVGSPLSLECTVEGTSNPNLYWYRQAAGRGLQLLFYSVGIGQISSEVPQNLSASRPQDRQFILSSKKLLLSDSGFYLCAWEGQGGGYTFGSGTRLTVV.

In regard to this clone: The junction departs from the called germline gene at one end, perhaps through a read error. The read ends 3 residues before the CDR3 terminus; that terminus is restored from the germline J gene. The rearrangement uses TRBV4-2 and TRBJ2-7; 11 nucleotides match TRBD2. Per the germline V gene, CDR1 is LGHNA and CDR2 is YNFKEQ. This CDR3 has 17 residues. CDR3 loop: CASSQDLAGGPSYEQYF. The part of the CDR3 DNA that was read is TGCGCCAGCAGCCAAGATTTAGCGGGGGGGCCGTCCTACGAG.

The part of the CDR3 DNA that was read is TGTGCCAGCAGCTTAGAAACAGGGGTGAACACTGAA. Its protein is CASSLETGVNTE. The entire CDR3 protein reads CASSLETGVNTEAFF. The chain carries TRBV7-9 and TRBJ1-1; 7 bases are shared with TRBD1. Read sequence stops 3 residues before the CDR3 end, and the germline J gene provides the missing end. The CDR3 length is 15 residues. CDR1 and CDR2 from the germline V gene are SEHNR and FQNEAQ (reference sequence). Trimming at V came to 1 base and at J to 0 bases, leaving 2 bases not matched to a gene.

Notes on this clone: The sequenced fragment ends 3 residues before the CDR3 boundary, so the rest is inferred from the germline J gene. The V gene is TRBV7-6, the J gene TRBJ2-1, with 7 bases fitting TRBD2. CDR1 is SGHVS and CDR2 is FNYEAQ in the germline V gene. V gave up 0 bases and J gave up 5 bases; unmatched junction bases: 7. The CDR3 is 16 amino acids. This chain's CDR3 is CASSLAGGSYDNEQFF. The CDR3 DNA, read in part, is TGTGCCAGCAGCTTAGCGGGCGGGAGCTACGACAATGAG.

Comments on this clone: From the germline J gene comes the end of the CDR3, since the read stops 3 residues before it. The chain links TRBV20-1 to TRBJ2-5, with D unclear. V was shortened by 0 bases and J by 5 bases, with 7 bases between the two germline ends. The CDR3 sequence is 12 residues long. From germline, CDR1 is DFQATT and CDR2 SNEGSKA (reference sequence). This CDR3 reads CSARDLLETQYF. Partial CDR3 DNA: TGCAGTGCTAGAGATCTTTTGGAGACC.

Of note for this clone: The read terminates 3 residues before the CDR3 end, so the remaining end is supplied by the germline J gene. This rearrangement joins TRBV19 to TRBJ1-1; the match to TRBD1 covers 11 bases. The CDR3 is 16 residues long. The trim removed 5 bases at V and 5 bases at J, leaving 10 bases unmatched. Germline assignment: CDR1 LNHDA and CDR2 SQIVND (reference sequence). The sequenced CDR3 bases are TGTGCCAGTAGTCTTTCGGACAGGGGGCATATGACTGAA. Its translation: CASSLSDRGHMTE. The whole CDR3 reads CASSLSDRGHMTEAFF.

As for this clone: The read terminates 3 residues ahead of where the CDR3 ends, so the germline J gene completes it. This chain connects TRBV5-1 to TRBJ2-7; perhaps TRBD1 as D (6 bases). The V gene lost 4 bases and the J gene lost 1 base, with 9 bases spanning the gap. This CDR3 is built from 13 residues. The germline V gene has CDR1 SGHRS and CDR2 YFSETQ. This CDR3 reads CASSRDTSYEQYF. The CDR3 bases that were read are TGCGCCAGCAGCCGGGACACTTCCTACGAG.

For this clone: The read is 3 residues too short to cover the CDR3 end, so that end is filled in from the germline J gene. This sequence joins TRBV10-2 and TRBJ2-1; the match to TRBD1 covers 9 bases. The CDR3 contains 13 residues. Germline V CDR1 and CDR2: WSHSY, SAAADI. V dropped 10 bases and J dropped 7; count of bases not matched to a gene: 8. CDR3 in amino acids: CATEGQGVNEQFF. The CDR3 DNA, read in part, is TGCGCCACCGAGGGACAGGGTGTAAATGAG.

Notes on this clone: The read finishes 3 residues shy of the CDR3 end, and the germline J gene is used to complete it. V is TRBV20-1 and J is TRBJ2-5, with 7 nucleotides matching TRBD2. J lost 2 bases, V lost 6 bases, and 6 bases had no gene match. CDR1 is DFQATT, CDR2 SNEGSKA, per germline (reference sequence). The CDR3 contains 13 residues. CDR3 DNA (partial): TGCAGTGCCCCGCCCGGGGGGCAAGAGACC. It yields the protein CSAPPGGQET. The complete CDR3 protein is CSAPPGGQETQYF.

As concerns this clone: The read ends 3 residues before the CDR3 terminus; that terminus is restored from the germline J gene. The chain employs TRBV25-1 and TRBJ2-2, with D tentatively TRBD2 (5 bases). Germline V gives CDR1 MGHDK, CDR2 SYGVNS. This CDR3 has 13 amino acids. The ends were cut back, 6 bases at V and 1 base at J, with 6 bases in the middle. CDR3 protein: CASSGVNTGELFF. The CDR3 DNA, read in part, is TGTGCCAGCAGCGGGGTGAACACCGGGGAG.

On this clone itself: The sequence runs out 3 residues before the end of the CDR3; the remainder is reconstructed from the germline J gene. The J gene is TRBJ1-1, the V gene TRBV12-3 or TRBV12-4; D is ambiguous. This CDR3 contains 15 residues. Trimming took off 3 bases at V and 4 bases at J, with 15 bases between the two ends. The chain's CDR3 is CASSLAHYRGTEAFF. The DNA read from the CDR3 is TGTGCCAGCAGTTTGGCACACTACCGGGGCACTGAA.

Worth noting for this clone: The read finishes 3 residues shy of the CDR3 end, and the germline J gene is used to complete it. The V gene is TRBV19, the J gene TRBJ1-5; unclear D gene. This CDR3 comprises 14 residues. Trimming left V 6 bases short and J 2 bases short, with 11 bases between. From germline, CDR1 is LNHDA and CDR2 SQIVND (reference sequence). CDR3 bases read: TGTGCCAGTAGCGCGGTGAACGGCAATCAGCCC. It yields the protein CASSAVNGNQP. From start to end, the CDR3 is CASSAVNGNQPQHF.

With respect to this clone: The read ends 3 residues shy of where the CDR3 ends; the end is completed using the germline J gene. The genes are TRBV6-1 and TRBJ2-7, with 8 nucleotides matching TRBD2. The CDR3 spans 16 residues. Germline V gives CDR1 MNHNS, CDR2 SASEGT. Losses at the gene ends were 3 bases for V and 0 bases for J; bases not matched to a gene: 7. The CDR3 spells CASSDLLADRSYEQYF. The sequenced part of the CDR3 DNA is TGTGCCAGCAGTGATCTACTAGCGGACCGCTCCTACGAG.

The CDR3 sequence: CASSDGGSGVSDTQYF. The covered CDR3 bases are TGCGCCAGCAGTGATGGGGGTAGCGGGGTCTCAGATACG. The V call is TRBV10-2, the J call TRBJ2-3; the match to TRBD2 covers 8 bases. The CDR3 end falls 3 residues outside the read, so it is completed with the germline J gene. Germline CDR1 WSHSY, CDR2 SAAADI. The CDR3 extends over 16 amino acids. J lost 4 bases, V lost 3 bases, and 9 bases had no gene match.